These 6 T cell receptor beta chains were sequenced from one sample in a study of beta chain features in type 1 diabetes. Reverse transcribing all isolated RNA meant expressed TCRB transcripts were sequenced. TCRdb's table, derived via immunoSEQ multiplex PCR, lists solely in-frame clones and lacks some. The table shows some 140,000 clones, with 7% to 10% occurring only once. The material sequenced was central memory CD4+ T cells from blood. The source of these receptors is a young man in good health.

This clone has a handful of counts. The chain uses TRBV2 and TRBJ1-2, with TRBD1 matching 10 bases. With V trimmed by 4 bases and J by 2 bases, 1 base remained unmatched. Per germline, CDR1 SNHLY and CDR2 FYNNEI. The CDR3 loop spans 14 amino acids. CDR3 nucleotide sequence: TGTGCCAGCAGTGGACAGGGGGCGAACTATGGCTACACCTTC. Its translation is CASSGQGANYGYTF. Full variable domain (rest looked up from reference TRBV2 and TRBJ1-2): EPEVTQTPSHQVTQMGQEVILRCVPISNHLYFYWYRQILGQKVEFLVSFYNNEISEKSEIFDDQFSVERPDGSNFTLKIRSTKLEDSAMYFCASSGQGANYGYTFGSGTRLTVV.

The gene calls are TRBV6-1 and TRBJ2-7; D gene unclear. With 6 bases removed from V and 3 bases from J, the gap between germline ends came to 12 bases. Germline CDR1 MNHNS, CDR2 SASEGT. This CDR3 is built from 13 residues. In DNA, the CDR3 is TGTGCCAGCAGGGGCCACTCAGGCTACGAGCAGTACTTC. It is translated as CASRGHSGYEQYF.

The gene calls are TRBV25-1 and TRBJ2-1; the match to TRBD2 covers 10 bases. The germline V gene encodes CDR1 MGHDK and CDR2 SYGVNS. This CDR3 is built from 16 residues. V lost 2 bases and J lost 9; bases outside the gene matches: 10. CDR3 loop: CASSEQRGGRGGEQFF. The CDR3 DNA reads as TGTGCCAGCAGTGAACAGCGGGGGGGCCGGGGAGGTGAGCAGTTCTTC.

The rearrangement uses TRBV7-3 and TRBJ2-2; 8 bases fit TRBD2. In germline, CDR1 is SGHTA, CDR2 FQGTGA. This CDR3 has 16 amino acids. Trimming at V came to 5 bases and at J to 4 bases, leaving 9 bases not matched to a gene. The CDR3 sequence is CASSPPGLVSTGELFF. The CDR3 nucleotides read TGTGCCAGCAGCCCTCCGGGACTAGTATCCACCGGGGAGCTGTTTTTT.

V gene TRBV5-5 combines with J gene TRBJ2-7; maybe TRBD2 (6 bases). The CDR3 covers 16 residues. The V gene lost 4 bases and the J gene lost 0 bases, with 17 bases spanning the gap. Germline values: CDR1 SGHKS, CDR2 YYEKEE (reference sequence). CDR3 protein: CASSRTGRGSSYEQYF. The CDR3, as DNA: TGTGCCAGCAGCCGGACGGGGCGGGGTAGCTCCTACGAGCAGTACTTC.

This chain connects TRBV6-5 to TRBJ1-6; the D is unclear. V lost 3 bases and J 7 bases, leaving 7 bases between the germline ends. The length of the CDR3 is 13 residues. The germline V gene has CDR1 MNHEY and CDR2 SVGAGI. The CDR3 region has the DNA TGTGCCAGCAGTTATGCAGTCAATTCACCCCTCCACTTT. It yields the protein CASSYAVNSPLHF.